The table lists the clone carrying this T cell receptor (beta chain) with many counts. The antigen remains undetermined. This entry comes from a study of early T cells in non-severe SARS-CoV-2 infection. Turning to the study itself: Sequencing was performed on bulk RNA from unsorted whole blood, leaving chains unpaired. Study observations and caveats: VDJdb matching, biased toward anti-spike CD8 responses, missed private and CD4 specificities.

TCRdb reanalysed the 5' RACE reads using MiXCR and keeps one entry per CDR3 protein. The profile covers tens of thousands of distinct CDR3 sequences, with about 13% appearing a single time and roughly 10% taken by the ten largest. The germline gives CDR1 MNHEY, CDR2 SVGAGI. V lost 2 bases to trimming and J lost 1 base, with 6 bases between them. The CDR3 runs to 13 residues. The TCR sequence derives from an adult who was a healthcare worker with PCR-confirmed SARS-CoV-2 infection or an uninfected control (not recorded which). The chain joins TRBV6-5 to TRBJ2-7; D uncertain. The sample was whole blood. CDR3 nucleotide sequence: TGTGCCAGCAGTTACGCAGATTCCTACGAGCAGTACTTC. Protein sequence: CASSYADSYEQYF.